The clone carrying this T cell receptor beta chain was observed many times. The antigen remains undetermined. This specimen comes from a study of CD8 T cells in ankylosing spondylitis. Findings and limits, study-wide: For ankylosing spondylitis blood, a TCR beta motif of several highly homologous variants appeared characteristic.

V lost 5 bases, J lost 4 bases, and 14 bases lay in between. The CDR3 extends over 14 amino acids. The germline V gene has CDR1 SGHAT and CDR2 FQNNGV. By quantitative 5'-RACE with molecular barcodes, the TCR beta libraries were made. TCRdb re-analysed the 5' RACE reads in MiXCR, keeping a single row per CDR3 protein. The sample has some 290,000 distinct CDR3 sequences; 15% to 20% are singletons. The TCR was taken from a male donor with ankylosing spondylitis or in good health (not recorded which). This chain links TRBV11-2 with TRBJ1-2; D perhaps matches TRBD1 (6 bases). Sequences were obtained from blood, either unsorted or a sorted T cell fraction (not recorded which). CDR3 in amino acids: CASSHGGLRYGYTF. The CDR3 region has the DNA TGTGCCAGCAGCCACGGGGGGCTCCGCTATGGCTACACCTTC.